The rows below give T cell receptor beta chains drawn from one sample of a study of T cell clonotyping in hematopoietic cell transplantation. Assay used: immunoSEQ multiplex PCR; TCRdb lists only in-frame clones, some missing. In the table there are 5,500 to 7,500 clones, around 79% of which are singletons. This sample comprised PBMCs, obtained 100 days after allogeneic stem cell transplant. All receptors derive from a female patient between 30 and 39 years old who had an allogeneic stem cell transplant, so the T cells may come from the graft donor. Some clones in this sample may be carry-over from other donors' samples. Each CDR3 is given without its conserved first and last residue.

J: TRBJ1-2
V: TRBV6-5
CDR3: ASSYTADYGYT

J: TRBJ1-2
V: TRBV29-1
CDR3: SVEVRGRPYGYT

J: TRBJ1-5
V: TRBV2
CDR3: ASRKGVESNQPQH

J: TRBJ1-3
V: TRBV29-1
CDR3: SAAGGDSGNTIY

J: TRBJ2-4
V: TRBV7-2
CDR3: ASSLGTELGNIQY

J: TRBJ1-1
V: TRBV6-5
CDR3: ASSYSDRDTEAF

J: TRBJ1-2
V: TRBV7-2
CDR3: ASSLQGSNYGYT

J: TRBJ2-1
V: TRBV30
CDR3: AWSGLTSYNEQF

J: TRBJ2-7
V: TRBV27
CDR3: ASSLSDRLNYEQY

J: TRBJ2-7
V: TRBV5-1
CDR3: ASSWRQGAYEQY

J: TRBJ2-2
V: TRBV5-1
CDR3: ASSGTGQHTGELF

J: TRBJ2-2
V: TRBV27
CDR3: ASNGRTGELF

J: TRBJ1-1
V: TRBV10-2
CDR3: ASSESGITEAF

J: TRBJ1-2
V: TRBV19
CDR3: ASSVTDPPTYGYT

J: TRBJ2-5
V: TRBV5-1
CDR3: ASSFNQPQETQY

J: TRBJ1-5
V: TRBV2
CDR3: ASSEGSIDQPQH

J: TRBJ2-1
V: TRBV29-1
CDR3: SVGWGANEQF

J: TRBJ1-2
V: TRBV27
CDR3: ASSLSAGNYGYT

J: TRBJ1-2
V: TRBV4-3
CDR3: ASSPTAYYGYT

J: TRBJ2-3
V: TRBV7-9
CDR3: AHSTDTQY

J: TRBJ2-5
V: TRBV21-1
CDR3: ASGQGGGWTQY

J: TRBJ2-5
V: TRBV30
CDR3: AWSGGETQY

J: TRBJ2-7
V: TRBV14
CDR3: ASSQVNLLNEQY

J: TRBJ2-7
V: TRBV7-2
CDR3: ASSPTGSEQY

J: TRBJ1-2
V: TRBV18
CDR3: ASSPDINYGYT

J: TRBJ1-1
V: TRBV29-1
CDR3: SARVSLNTEAF

J: TRBJ2-7
V: TRBV6-5
CDR3: ASSYSWGFYEQY

J: TRBJ2-2
V: TRBV7-2
CDR3: ASSLGTGVPNTGELF

J: TRBJ2-7
V: TRBV27
CDR3: ASSSAPGLAGGHEQY

J: TRBJ1-5
V: TRBV7-8
CDR3: ASSSNDRVNQPQH

J: TRBJ2-3
V: TRBV5-1
CDR3: ASSLRGRADTQY

J: TRBJ1-5
V: TRBV4-1
CDR3: ASSLLQGNQPQH